The next 26 T cell receptor beta chains were all read from a single sample in a study of lymphopenia after photon versus proton radiotherapy. Sequenced by immunoSEQ multiplex PCR; TCRdb stores in-frame clones only, minus some. This sample has some 27,000 clones; 81% occur once, and the top ten carry around a third. Sequences were derived from peripheral blood, sampled from a patient treated with photon-based radiotherapy. The receptor set was obtained from a man aged 45-60 years with gastric cancer.

This clone showed up just once. Other DNA variants within this sample encode the same CDR3. This rearrangement joins TRBV5-1 to TRBJ1-2, with 7 nucleotides matching TRBD1. The CDR3 is made up of 13 amino acids. J gave up 6 bases and V 0 bases, and 2 bases lay outside the gene matches. Germline-derived CDR1 and CDR2 are SGHRS and YFSETQ. The CDR3 loop reads CASSLAGTDGYTF. The CDR3 bases are TGCGCCAGCAGCTTGGCCGGGACAGATGGCTACACCTTC.

The chain uses TRBV5-1 and TRBJ1-3, with unresolved D. V gave up 5 bases and J gave up 4 bases, with 10 bases separating them. Germline V gives CDR1 SGHRS, CDR2 YFSETQ. This CDR3 contains 13 residues. This chain's CDR3 is CASRAGLGNTIYF. The CDR3 coding sequence is TGCGCCAGCAGGGCGGGTTTGGGAAACACCATATATTTT.

The gene calls are TRBV7-6 and TRBJ1-3, with D unclear. The CDR3 contains 16 residues. CDR1 is SGHVS and CDR2 is FNYEAQ in the germline V gene. V lost 2 bases and J 2 bases, leaving 13 bases between the germline ends. CDR3 sequence (DNA): TGTGCCAGCAGCTTAATTCAACCGGGGACTGGAAACACCATATATTTT. It specifies CASSLIQPGTGNTIYF.

The gene calls are TRBV19 and TRBJ1-6, with a weak D call TRBD1 (6 bases). CDR1 is LNHDA and CDR2 is SQIVND in the germline V gene (reference sequence). The CDR3 runs to 14 residues. Trimming took off 2 bases at V and 6 bases at J, with 8 bases between the two ends. The chain's CDR3 is CASSIRGGNSPLHF. CDR3 DNA sequence: TGTGCCAGTAGTATAAGGGGGGGTAATTCACCCCTCCACTTT.

The CDR3 region has the DNA TGTGCCAGCAGAGGGGACCGATCCACCGGGGAGCTGTTTTTT. This encodes CASRGDRSTGELFF. The V gene is TRBV2, the J gene TRBJ2-2; D assignment may be TRBD1 or TRBD2 (5 bases each). Germline V gives CDR1 SNHLY, CDR2 FYNNEI. V dropped 6 bases and J dropped 4 bases, with 12 bases sitting between them. This CDR3 contains 14 residues.

The CDR3 nucleotides are TGTGCCAGCAGCTTAGTGACAGGCCATTCACCCCTCCACTTT. Translating it yields CASSLVTGHSPLHF. The V and J genes are TRBV7-9 and TRBJ1-6, with D possibly matching TRBD1 (6 bases). V was shortened by 1 base and J by 8 bases, with 9 bases between the two germline ends. Germline V lookup: CDR1 SEHNR, CDR2 FQNEAQ (reference sequence). The CDR3 is made up of 14 amino acids.

The V and J genes are TRBV30 and TRBJ1-6; D uncertain. The CDR3 runs to 14 residues. Germline V gene sequence: CDR1 GTSNPN, CDR2 SVGIG (reference sequence). The V gene lost 1 base and the J gene lost 7 bases, with 11 bases spanning the gap. CDR3 coding DNA: TGTGCCTGGAGTGGTGTAGGGCGAAATTCACCCCTCCACTTT. It is translated as CAWSGVGRNSPLHF.

This clone was recorded a few times. V and J are TRBV27 and TRBJ2-1, with 7 bases aligning to TRBD2. Germline V gene data show CDR1 as MNHEY and CDR2 as SMNVEV (reference sequence). Losses at the gene ends were 5 bases for V and 9 bases for J; bases not matched to a gene: 10. This CDR3 comprises 14 residues. In DNA, the CDR3 is TGTGCCAGCAGTGTAACACTAGCGACAAGTGAGCAGTTCTTC. It is translated as CASSVTLATSEQFF.

The chain combines TRBV14 with TRBJ1-2; no reliable D call. The CDR3 sequence is 13 residues long. The ends were cut back, 0 bases at V and 4 bases at J, with 6 bases in the middle. Germline-derived CDR1 and CDR2 are SGHDN and FVKESK. The CDR3 loop is CASSQDRAYGYTF. Here the CDR3 DNA reads TGTGCCAGCAGCCAAGATCGGGCCTATGGCTACACCTTC.

The chain joins TRBV6-4 to TRBJ1-6, with D possibly matching TRBD1 (6 bases). This CDR3 is 15 amino acids long. Germline V CDR1 and CDR2: MRHNA, SNTAGT. V lost 4 bases and J lost 5, with 12 bases in between. CDR3 DNA sequence: TGTGCCAGCAGTGTCTCCGGACAGCATAATTCACCCCTCCACTTT. This codes for CASSVSGQHNSPLHF.

In DNA, the CDR3 is TGTGCCAGCAGTTGGGACGGGGGGACCCAGTACTTC. Translated, it gives CASSWDGGTQYF. This chain links TRBV27 with TRBJ2-5; TRBD2 might be the D (6 bases). Trimming removed 4 bases from V and 7 bases from J, with 10 bases in between. This CDR3 contains 12 residues. Germline lookup yields CDR1 MNHEY and CDR2 SMNVEV (reference sequence).

V gene TRBV7-3 combines with J gene TRBJ2-3; maybe TRBD2 (6 bases). The germline V gene has CDR1 SGHTA and CDR2 FQGTGA. This CDR3 contains 17 residues. V shed 2 bases and J shed 5 bases, with 20 bases lying between them. The CDR3 reads CASSLLIYRDSRDTQYF. CDR3 coding DNA: TGTGCCAGCAGCTTATTAATATATCGGGACTCCCGAGATACGCAGTATTTT.

V and J are TRBV10-1 and TRBJ2-7; TRBD2 is a possible D gene (5 bases). Per germline, CDR1 WNHNN and CDR2 SYGVQD (reference sequence). Trimming removed 0 bases from V and 0 bases from J, with 9 bases in between. The CDR3 contains 15 residues. The CDR3 nucleotides are TGCGCCAGCAGTGAGTCGCTGGGGAGCTCCTACGAGCAGTACTTC. Its translation: CASSESLGSSYEQYF.

The chain recombines TRBV11-2 with TRBJ2-5; D remains unclear. V lost 4 bases, J lost 5 bases, and 5 bases lay in between. The germline CDR1 and CDR2 sequences are SGHAT and FQNNGV. CDR3 length: 11 residues. CDR3 sequence (DNA): TGTGCCAGCAGCTCTGGGGAGACCCAGTACTTC. Encoded protein: CASSSGETQYF. The full variable domain, its missing parts supplied by reference TRBV11-2 and TRBJ2-5, is EAGVAQSPRYKIIEKRQSVAFWCNPISGHATLYWYQQILGQGPKLLIQFQNNGVVDDSQLPKDRFSAERLKGVDSTLKIQPAKLEDSAVYLCASSSGETQYFGPGTRLLVL.

The rearrangement links TRBV5-4 to TRBJ1-1; tentative D call: TRBD1 (6 bases). The CDR3 is 14 amino acids. The ends were cut back, 5 bases at V and 0 bases at J, with 11 bases in the middle. Looked up from germline, CDR1 is SGHNT and CDR2 is YYREEE (reference sequence). In DNA, the CDR3 is TGTGCCAGCAGGTGGGACACCGTGAACACTGAAGCTTTCTTT. Translated: CASRWDTVNTEAFF.

The V and J genes are TRBV7-3 and TRBJ2-3; 12 bases align to TRBD2. V shed 5 bases, J shed 5 bases, and the junction held 8 bases outside the gene matches. In germline, CDR1 is SGHTA, CDR2 FQGTGA. The CDR3 extends over 16 amino acids. The CDR3 nucleotides read TGTGCCAGCAGCCGGACTCTAGCGGGGGGGCAAGATACGCAGTATTTT. Translating it yields CASSRTLAGGQDTQYF.

The chain carries TRBV2 and TRBJ2-3, with 11 bases that match TRBD2. CDR1 SNHLY and CDR2 FYNNEI come from the germline V gene. With 8 bases clipped from V and 2 bases from J, the junction kept 3 bases outside the gene matches. This CDR3 contains 14 residues. The chain's CDR3 is CASQLAGATDTQYF. The CDR3 bases are TGTGCCAGCCAACTAGCGGGGGCCACAGATACGCAGTATTTT.

The V call is TRBV6-1, the J call TRBJ1-2, with D possibly TRBD1 on 6 matching bases. The V end lost 6 bases, the J end lost 5 bases, and 13 bases lay between the germline ends. The CDR3 is made up of 13 amino acids. Germline values: CDR1 MNHNS, CDR2 SASEGT. Here the CDR3 reads CASRPRGEYGYTF. The CDR3 DNA reads as TGTGCCAGCAGACCGAGGGGGGAGTATGGCTACACCTTC.

This sequence joins TRBV9 and TRBJ1-6, with unresolved D. V was clipped by 1 base and J by 7 bases, with 9 bases between them. From germline, CDR1 is SGDLS and CDR2 YYNGEE. The CDR3 is 14 amino acids. In nucleotides, the CDR3 is TGTGCCAGCAGCGTACAGGCAGCCAATTCACCCCTCCACTTT. Translated: CASSVQAANSPLHF.

The CDR3 is CASSDRYNEQFF. In DNA, the CDR3 is TGTGCCAGCAGTGACAGGTACAATGAGCAGTTCTTC. The chain joins TRBV6-5 to TRBJ2-1, with D maybe TRBD1 (6 bases). The ends were cut back, 5 bases at V and 4 bases at J, with 6 bases in the middle. Germline-derived CDR1 and CDR2 are MNHEY and SVGAGI. The CDR3 spans 12 residues.

This clone occurred a few times. The chain couples TRBV7-2 to TRBJ2-3; D is possibly TRBD1 or TRBD2 (5 bases each). This CDR3 is 15 amino acids long. Germline loops: CDR1 SGHTA, CDR2 FQGNSA. Deletions cut 2 bases from V and 1 base from J, with 10 bases between. CDR3 in amino acids: CASSLWGSRTDTQYF. For the CDR3, the DNA is TGTGCCAGCAGCTTATGGGGGAGTCGCACAGATACGCAGTATTTT.

The J gene is TRBJ1-2, the V gene TRBV5-1, with no clear D. Germline CDR1 is SGHRS and CDR2 is YFSETQ. This CDR3 is 14 amino acids long. Trimming took 0 bases from V and 6 from J, leaving 12 bases between them. The CDR3, as DNA: TGCGCCAGCAGCTTGGAACCGGGGAGGAATGGCTACACCTTC. Translation gives CASSLEPGRNGYTF.

The chain combines TRBV19 with TRBJ1-1, with 9 nucleotides matching TRBD1. This CDR3 contains 14 residues. J gave up 4 bases and V 3 bases, and 3 bases lay outside the gene matches. The germline CDR1 and CDR2 sequences are LNHDA and SQIVND (reference sequence). CDR3 in amino acids: CASSMDRGTTEAFF. Written as DNA, the CDR3 is TGTGCCAGTAGTATGGACAGGGGCACCACTGAAGCTTTCTTT.

To note about this clone: Without the conserved terminal phenylalanine or tryptophan, this CDR3 likely stems from a read error. Because the CDR3's place on the DNA is in doubt, the DNA is left out and the CDR3 is given as listed by TCRdb. The chain uses TRBV2 and TRBJ1-1; TRBD1 is taken as the D call from the table, unchecked against the DNA. The germline V gene encodes CDR1 SNHLY and CDR2 FYNNEI. The CDR3 has 13 residues if both end residues are counted. CDR3 in amino acids: CASSGSRDRGLSY.

The chain is built from TRBV7-8 and TRBJ2-2; 8 bases are a match to TRBD1. This CDR3 region has 15 residues. In germline, CDR1 is SGHVS, CDR2 FQNEAQ. V lost 3 bases, J lost 5 bases, and 5 bases stayed unmatched. CDR3 DNA: TGTGCCAGCAGCTTCCGGGACAGGTCTACCGGGGAGCTGTTTTTT. Translated, it gives CASSFRDRSTGELFF.

This chain connects TRBV5-6 to TRBJ2-3, with D possibly being TRBD2 (6 bases). The germline gives CDR1 SGHDT, CDR2 YYEEEE. The ends were cut back, 0 bases at V and 10 bases at J, with 15 bases in the middle. CDR3 size: 14 residues. This CDR3 is CASSLAAGKKAQYF. The CDR3 DNA is TGTGCCAGCAGCTTGGCAGCGGGCAAGAAGGCGCAGTATTTT.